The clone carrying this T cell receptor (beta chain) was counted only a few times. The antigen remains undetermined. Assay: immunoSEQ multiplex PCR; the TCRdb copy retains only in-frame clones and omits some. The table includes 75,000 to 100,000 clones, 75% to 90% detected once. Specified time point: peripheral blood 6 weeks after treatment start. The source of the sample is a study of PD-L1 blockade in urothelial cancer. On the study more broadly: Blood was tested 3 weeks (second dose) and 6 weeks into treatment. A median blood sample held approximately 150,000 T cells and more than 80,000 unique TCRs. Study-level results: Tumor-associated clones in blood expanded more at 3 weeks in durable-benefit patients.

The sample in question was PBMCs, obtained around atezolizumab (anti-PD-L1) treatment. The receptor was derived from a man between 65 and 85 years old with urothelial cancer.

This CDR3 is CASSPLRGGYNEQFF. The CDR3 DNA reads TGTGCCAGCAGCCCCCTCAGGGGCGGTTACAATGAGCAGTTCTTC. This chain connects TRBV9 to TRBJ2-1; D perhaps matches TRBD1 (6 bases). CDR1 and CDR2 (germline): SGDLS, YYNGEE. Trimming removed 4 bases at V and 4 bases at J, with 15 bases between. This CDR3 is 15 amino acids long.